The rows below give T cell receptor beta chains drawn from one sample of a study of radiation and T cells in renal cell carcinoma. The method was immunoSEQ multiplex PCR; TCRdb's version includes in-frame clones alone and lacks a portion of them. The table lists tens of thousands of clones, less than 85% of them singletons, with 25% to 35% in the top ten. The specimen comprised blood, sampled from a patient whose treatment included radiotherapy and nephrectomy. The receptor set was obtained from a woman aged 70-85 years with renal cell carcinoma. CDR3s leave out the opening cysteine and the closing phenylalanine or tryptophan. D genes are given only for firm matches. Not every row has a clone size; where given, it reads once, few, many or a size class.

CDR3aa | d_gene | abundance | j_gene | v_gene
ASSRLGTEQF | - | - | TRBJ2-1 | TRBV9
ASRGDRNYGYT | - | - | TRBJ1-2 | TRBV2
ASSGRGRITDTQY | - | - | TRBJ2-3 | TRBV25-1
ASSIQASQPQH | - | - | TRBJ1-5 | TRBV19
ASSEAHGGSSGNTIY | - | - | TRBJ1-3 | TRBV6-1
ASSALGGVNTGELF | TRBD2 | - | TRBJ2-2 | TRBV7-8
ASSDEGVEAF | - | - | TRBJ1-1 | TRBV2
ASSPQSTSTDTQY | - | few | TRBJ2-3 | TRBV5-4
ASSPSTGVVSQY | TRBD1 | - | TRBJ2-3 | TRBV5-1
ASSLAEDPGGRAGELF | - | - | TRBJ2-2 | TRBV7-9
ASSSPSGATEAF | - | few | TRBJ1-1 | TRBV7-9
ASSKGGGYGTEAF | - | - | TRBJ1-1 | TRBV5-4
ASAYTDTQY | - | - | TRBJ2-3 | TRBV7-2
ASSLTGGTDTQY | - | - | TRBJ2-3 | TRBV11-3
ASSPPLGEGETQY | - | - | TRBJ2-5 | TRBV7-9
ASIIGNTEAF | - | few | TRBJ1-1 | TRBV6-1
ASSLESGTSGSTDTQY | TRBD2 | - | TRBJ2-3 | TRBV27
ASSWDAQVTNYGYT | - | - | TRBJ1-2 | TRBV6-5
ASREGQLNTEAF | - | few | TRBJ1-1 | TRBV5-1
ASSTPGQGSNEQF | TRBD1 | once | TRBJ2-1 | TRBV4-2
ASSEEVETRPY | - | - | TRBJ2-4 | TRBV2
ASRPVQGKTEAF | - | - | TRBJ1-1 | TRBV27
ASSRGLANYGYT | - | - | TRBJ1-2 | TRBV9
ATATGPNTEAF | TRBD1 | - | TRBJ1-1 | TRBV5-1
ASSADRVYGYT | TRBD1 | few | TRBJ1-2 | TRBV11-2
ASSLDRYEQY | TRBD1 | - | TRBJ2-7 | TRBV11-2
ASSQGTATMEQY | TRBD1 | - | TRBJ2-7 | TRBV5-1